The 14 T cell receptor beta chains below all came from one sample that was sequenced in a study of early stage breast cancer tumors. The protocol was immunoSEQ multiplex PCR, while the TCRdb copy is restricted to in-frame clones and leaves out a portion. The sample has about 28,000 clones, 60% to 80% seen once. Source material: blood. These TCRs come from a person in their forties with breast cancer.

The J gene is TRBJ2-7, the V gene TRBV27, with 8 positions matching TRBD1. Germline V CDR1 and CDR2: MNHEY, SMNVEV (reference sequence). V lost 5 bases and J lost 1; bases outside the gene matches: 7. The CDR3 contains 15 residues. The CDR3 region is CASSVGTGPSYEQYF. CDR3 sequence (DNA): TGTGCCAGCAGTGTCGGGACAGGCCCTTCCTACGAGCAGTACTTC.

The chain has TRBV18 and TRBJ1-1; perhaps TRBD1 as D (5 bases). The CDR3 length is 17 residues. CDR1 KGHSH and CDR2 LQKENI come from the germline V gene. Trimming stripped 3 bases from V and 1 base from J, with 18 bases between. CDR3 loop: CASSPLTGGSANTEAFF. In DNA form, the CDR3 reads TGTGCCAGCTCACCCCTGACCGGGGGAAGCGCGAACACTGAAGCTTTCTTT.

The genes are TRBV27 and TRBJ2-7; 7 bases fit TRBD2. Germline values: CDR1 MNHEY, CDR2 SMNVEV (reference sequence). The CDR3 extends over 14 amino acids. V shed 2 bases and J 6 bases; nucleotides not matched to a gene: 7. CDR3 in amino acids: CASSLQGGDVEQYF. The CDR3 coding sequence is TGTGCCAGCAGTTTACAGGGAGGGGACGTCGAGCAGTACTTC.

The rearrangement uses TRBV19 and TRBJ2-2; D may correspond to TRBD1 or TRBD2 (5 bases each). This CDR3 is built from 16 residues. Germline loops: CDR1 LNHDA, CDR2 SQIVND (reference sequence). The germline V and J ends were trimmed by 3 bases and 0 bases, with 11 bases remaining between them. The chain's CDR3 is CASSMWDRANTGELFF. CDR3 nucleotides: TGTGCCAGTAGTATGTGGGACCGAGCGAACACCGGGGAGCTGTTTTTT.

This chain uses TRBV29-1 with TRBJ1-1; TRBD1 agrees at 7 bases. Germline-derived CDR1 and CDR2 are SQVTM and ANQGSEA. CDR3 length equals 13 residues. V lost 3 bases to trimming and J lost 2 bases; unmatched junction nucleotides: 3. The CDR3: CSVEGQPNTEAFF. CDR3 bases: TGCAGCGTTGAGGGACAGCCCAACACTGAAGCTTTCTTT.

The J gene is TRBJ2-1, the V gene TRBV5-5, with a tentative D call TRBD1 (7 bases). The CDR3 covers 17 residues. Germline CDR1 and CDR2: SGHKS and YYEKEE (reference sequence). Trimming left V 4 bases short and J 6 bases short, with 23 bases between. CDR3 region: CASSRSLGGGQSNEQFF. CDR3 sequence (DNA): TGTGCCAGCAGCAGGAGTCTAGGAGGGGGCCAATCCAATGAGCAGTTCTTC. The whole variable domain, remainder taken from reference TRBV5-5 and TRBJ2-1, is DAGVTQSPTHLIKTRGQQVTLRCSPISGHKSVSWYQQVLGQGPQFIFQYYEKEERGRGNFPDRFSARQFPNYSSELNVNALLLGDSALYLCASSRSLGGGQSNEQFFGPGTRLTVL.

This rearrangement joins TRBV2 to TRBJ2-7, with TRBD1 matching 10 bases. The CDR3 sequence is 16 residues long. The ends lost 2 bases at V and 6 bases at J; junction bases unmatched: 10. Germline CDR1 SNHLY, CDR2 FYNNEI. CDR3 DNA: TGTGCCAGCAGTGAAATCGGCCGGGACAGGGGCGGCGAGCAGTACTTC. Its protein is CASSEIGRDRGGEQYF.

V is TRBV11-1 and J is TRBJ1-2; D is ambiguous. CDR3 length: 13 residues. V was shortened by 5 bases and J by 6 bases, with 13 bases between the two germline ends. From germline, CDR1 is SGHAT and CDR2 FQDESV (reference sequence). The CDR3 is CASSTGRENGYTF. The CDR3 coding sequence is TGTGCCAGCAGCACCGGGAGGGAGAATGGCTACACCTTC.

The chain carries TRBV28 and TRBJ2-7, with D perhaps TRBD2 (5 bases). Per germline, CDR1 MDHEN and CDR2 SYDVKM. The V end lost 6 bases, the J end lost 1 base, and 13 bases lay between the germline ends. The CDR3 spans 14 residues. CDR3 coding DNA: TGTGCCAGCAGCCACCGGACTGAATCCTACGAGCAGTACTTC. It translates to CASSHRTESYEQYF.

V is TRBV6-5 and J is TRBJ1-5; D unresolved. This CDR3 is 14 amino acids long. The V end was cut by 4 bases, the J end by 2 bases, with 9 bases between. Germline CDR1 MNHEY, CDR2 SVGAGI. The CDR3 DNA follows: TGTGCCAGCAGTTCAAGTTTTGGCAATCAGCCCCAGCATTTT. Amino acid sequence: CASSSSFGNQPQHF.

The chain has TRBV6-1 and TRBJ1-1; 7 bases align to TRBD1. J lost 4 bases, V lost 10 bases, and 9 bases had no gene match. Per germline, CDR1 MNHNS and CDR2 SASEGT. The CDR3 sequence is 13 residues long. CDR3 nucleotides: TGTGCCACCACTACAGGGGTTGGCACTGAAGCTTTCTTT. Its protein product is CATTTGVGTEAFF.

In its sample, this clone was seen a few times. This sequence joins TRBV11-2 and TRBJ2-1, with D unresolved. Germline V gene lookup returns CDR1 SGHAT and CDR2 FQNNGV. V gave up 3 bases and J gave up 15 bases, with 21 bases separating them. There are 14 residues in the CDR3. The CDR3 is CASSFNLGRRSSFF. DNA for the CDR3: TGTGCCAGCAGCTTTAATCTGGGTCGGCGGAGTTCGTTCTTC.

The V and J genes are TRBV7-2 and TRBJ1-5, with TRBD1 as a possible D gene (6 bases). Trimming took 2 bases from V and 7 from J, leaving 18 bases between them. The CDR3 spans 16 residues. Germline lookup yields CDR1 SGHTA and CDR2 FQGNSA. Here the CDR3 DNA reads TGTGCCAGCAGCTTAAATACAGGGAGAAACGGACAGCCCCAGCATTTT. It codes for CASSLNTGRNGQPQHF.

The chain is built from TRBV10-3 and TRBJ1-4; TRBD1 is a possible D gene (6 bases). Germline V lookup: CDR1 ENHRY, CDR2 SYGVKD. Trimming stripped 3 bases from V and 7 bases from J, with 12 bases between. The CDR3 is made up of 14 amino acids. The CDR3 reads CAISEDRMGEKLFF. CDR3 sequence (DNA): TGTGCCATCAGTGAAGACAGGATGGGTGAAAAACTGTTTTTT.